The 27 T cell receptor beta chains listed next were all sequenced from one sample in a study of graft-versus-host responses after intestinal transplantation. This table comes from immunoSEQ multiplex PCR, and its TCRdb copy is limited to in-frame clones, with some not included. The sample shows around 39,000 clones, 85% to 95% of them seen only once. The sequencing used PBMCs, collected 734 days after intestinal transplantation. The receptors come from a human patient who received an intestinal transplant, so some T cells may come from the graft donor.

The gene calls are TRBV10-3 and TRBJ2-7, with TRBD2 matching 9 bases. Germline CDR1 reads ENHRY; CDR2 reads SYGVKD. The CDR3 has 13 residues. Trimming at V came to 7 bases and at J to 6 bases, leaving 7 bases not matched to a gene. CDR3 sequence: CAITPTSGGEQYF. The CDR3 DNA reads as TGTGCCATCACCCCGACTAGCGGCGGCGAGCAGTACTTC.

The V and J genes are TRBV5-4 and TRBJ1-1; 7 bases map to TRBD1. The V gene's germline CDR1 is SGHNT and CDR2 YYREEE (reference sequence). V gave up 2 bases and J gave up 1 base; unmatched junction bases: 5. This CDR3 is built from 15 residues. The CDR3 region is CASSFRQGQNTEAFF. For the CDR3, the DNA is TGTGCCAGCAGCTTCCGACAGGGACAGAACACTGAAGCTTTCTTT.

This clone was seen a handful of times. The same CDR3 can be traced to other DNA sequences in this sample. The V call is TRBV7-3, the J call TRBJ1-1; a weak D match, TRBD1 (5 bases). Trimming removed 5 bases from V and 8 bases from J, with 9 bases in between. This CDR3 spans 11 amino acids. CDR1 SGHTA and CDR2 FQGTGA come from the germline V gene. The CDR3 loop reads CASSRTLEAFF. DNA of the CDR3: TGTGCCAGCAGCAGGACATTAGAAGCTTTCTTT. Full variable domain (remainder filled in from reference TRBV7-3 and TRBJ1-1): GAGVSQTPSNKVTEKGKYVELRCDPISGHTALYWYRQSLGQGPEFLIYFQGTGAADDSGLPNDRFFAVRPEGSVSTLKIQRTERGDSAVYLCASSRTLEAFFGQGTRLTVV.

The V and J genes are TRBV7-9 and TRBJ1-2; no reliable D call. Deletions cut 3 bases from V and 5 bases from J, with 10 bases between. Germline values: CDR1 SEHNR, CDR2 FQNEAQ (reference sequence). CDR3 length equals 13 residues. The CDR3, as DNA: TGTGCCAGCAGCTTGACCAGCGGATATGGCTACACCTTC. Protein product: CASSLTSGYGYTF. Variable domain in full (rest from reference TRBV7-9 and TRBJ1-2): DTGVSQNPRHKITKRGQNVTFRCDPISEHNRLYWYRQTLGQGPEFLTYFQNEAQLEKSRLLSDRFSAERPKGSFSTLEIQRTEQGDSAMYLCASSLTSGYGYTFGSGTRLTVV.

The chain uses TRBV18 and TRBJ2-2, with a possible D match to TRBD1 (5 bases). Germline CDR1 and CDR2: KGHSH and LQKENI. There are 15 residues in the CDR3. V was cut by 3 bases and J by 1 base, with 9 bases left in between. CDR3 residues: CASSPPTVNTGELFF. CDR3 sequence (DNA): TGTGCCAGCTCACCGCCGACAGTGAACACCGGGGAGCTGTTTTTT.

V and J are TRBV5-1 and TRBJ2-1; perhaps TRBD1 as D (6 bases). The CDR3 totals 14 residues. V gave up 0 bases and J gave up 7 bases, with 11 bases separating them. Germline V lookup: CDR1 SGHRS, CDR2 YFSETQ. The CDR3 region has the DNA TGCGCCAGCAGCTTGGACCAGGGGAGAAATGAGCAGTTCTTC. Protein: CASSLDQGRNEQFF.

The chain joins TRBV27 to TRBJ2-1; 7 positions agree with TRBD2. The CDR3 runs to 16 residues. The germline CDR1 and CDR2 sequences are MNHEY and SMNVEV (reference sequence). Losses at the gene ends were 3 bases for V and 8 bases for J; bases not matched to a gene: 13. The CDR3 spells CASSLASAGVRDEQFF. DNA for the CDR3: TGTGCCAGCAGTTTGGCTTCCGCGGGAGTAAGGGATGAGCAGTTCTTC.

The V and J genes are TRBV6-5 and TRBJ2-7; the D gene is possibly TRBD1 (5 bases). Germline CDR1 reads MNHEY; CDR2 reads SVGAGI. Trimming removed 7 bases at V and 6 bases at J, with 13 bases between. This CDR3 has 12 amino acids. The DNA of the CDR3 is TGTGCCAGCATTGGGGCAGGAAGCGAGCAGTACTTC. Translation gives CASIGAGSEQYF.

The chain combines TRBV4-1 with TRBJ1-2, with D possibly matching TRBD1 (5 bases). Germline CDR1 and CDR2: MGHRA and YSYEKL. This CDR3 has 16 amino acids. V was pared by 1 base and J by 8 bases, with 20 bases between. The CDR3 bases are TGCGCCAGCAGCCAAGGATTGGGGGTAGCCCTCATCGGCTACACCTTC. It encodes CASSQGLGVALIGYTF.

The chain links TRBV7-7 to TRBJ2-3, with TRBD1 identical over 9 bases. Germline CDR1 and CDR2: SSHAT and FNYEAQ (reference sequence). The CDR3 covers 15 residues. Trimming took 4 bases from V and 4 from J; bases not matched to a gene: 6. The DNA of the CDR3 is TGTGCCAGCAGCTGGGGACAGGGCTTTCCAGATACGCAGTATTTT. Translated: CASSWGQGFPDTQYF.

The chain joins TRBV11-2 to TRBJ1-1; 7 bases match TRBD1. With V trimmed by 4 bases and J by 1 base, 6 bases remained unmatched. Germline lookup yields CDR1 SGHAT and CDR2 FQNNGV. The CDR3 has 15 residues. The CDR3 spells CASSWRRTGNTEAFF. The DNA of the CDR3 is TGTGCCAGCAGCTGGAGAAGGACAGGGAACACTGAAGCTTTCTTT.

This chain uses TRBV5-1 with TRBJ2-3; D not certain. This CDR3 is built from 13 residues. Germline V CDR1 and CDR2: SGHRS, YFSETQ. V was pared by 0 bases and J by 2 bases, with 4 bases between. This CDR3 is CASSLDVTDTQYF. The CDR3 coding sequence is TGCGCCAGCAGCTTGGATGTCACAGATACGCAGTATTTT.

The CDR3 sequence: CASSPGTGFSQPQHF. In nucleotides, the CDR3 is TGTGCCAGCAGCCCCGGGACAGGGTTTAGTCAGCCCCAGCATTTT. The chain links TRBV5-6 to TRBJ1-5; TRBD1 agrees at 9 bases. The V and J ends lost 4 bases and 6 bases, in that order; junction bases with no gene match: 8. The CDR3 contains 15 residues. Germline V lookup: CDR1 SGHDT, CDR2 YYEEEE.

The chain combines TRBV7-7 with TRBJ2-7; tentatively, D is TRBD1 or TRBD2 (5 bases each). CDR1 SSHAT and CDR2 FNYEAQ come from the germline V gene (reference sequence). The CDR3 runs 13 residues. The ends were cut back, 4 bases at V and 3 bases at J, with 10 bases in the middle. The CDR3 loop reads CASSSGPLYEQYF. The CDR3 region has the DNA TGTGCCAGCAGCTCGGGACCGCTCTACGAGCAGTACTTC. The entire variable domain, with the rest obtained from reference TRBV7-7 and TRBJ2-7, is as follows: GAGVSQSPRYKVTKRGQDVTLRCDPISSHATLYWYQQALGQGPEFLTYFNYEAQPDKSGLPSDRFSAERPEGSISTLTIQRTEQRDSAMYRCASSSGPLYEQYFGPGTRLTVT.

The V call is TRBV5-4, the J call TRBJ1-6; tentatively, D is TRBD1 (5 bases). This CDR3 is 16 amino acids long. V gave up 3 bases and J gave up 0 bases, with 10 bases separating them. Germline loops: CDR1 SGHNT, CDR2 YYREEE (reference sequence). CDR3 in amino acids: CASSSGGSSYNSPLHF. CDR3 DNA sequence: TGTGCCAGCAGCTCGGGGGGGAGCTCCTATAATTCACCCCTCCACTTT.

The V call is TRBV7-9, the J call TRBJ2-5; possible D gene TRBD2, 6 bases. The V end was cut by 5 bases, the J end by 5 bases, with 24 bases between. This CDR3 comprises 17 residues. From germline, CDR1 is SEHNR and CDR2 FQNEAQ (reference sequence). The CDR3 DNA reads as TGTGCCAGCAGCACCCTGGGACTGGCTGAAGGAGGGGAGACCCAGTACTTC. Translation: CASSTLGLAEGGETQYF.

The chain combines TRBV11-2 with TRBJ2-3; D perhaps matches TRBD2 (5 bases). Trimming removed 8 bases at V and 2 bases at J, with 11 bases between. The CDR3 length is 13 residues. The germline V gene encodes CDR1 SGHAT and CDR2 FQNNGV. The CDR3 region has the DNA TGTGCCAGCCGAGGGAAAAACACAGATACGCAGTATTTT. Translated, it gives CASRGKNTDTQYF.

This clone was found once. V and J are TRBV7-9 and TRBJ1-1; D gene uncertain. There are 14 residues in the CDR3. V lost 3 bases and J 2 bases, leaving 10 bases between the germline ends. Germline assignment: CDR1 SEHNR and CDR2 FQNEAQ (reference sequence). The CDR3 spells CASSFFISNTEAFF. The CDR3 region has the DNA TGTGCCAGCAGCTTTTTTATATCAAACACTGAAGCTTTCTTT.

This chain joins TRBV10-2 and TRBJ2-5, with 10 nucleotides matching TRBD1. V gave up 6 bases and J gave up 5 bases; unmatched junction bases: 9. This CDR3 comprises 15 residues. Per the germline V gene, CDR1 is WSHSY and CDR2 is SAAADI. The chain's CDR3 is CASSEPDRGPETQYF. The CDR3 DNA is TGCGCCAGCAGCGAACCCGACAGGGGGCCCGAGACCCAGTACTTC.

The genes are TRBV6-1 and TRBJ2-5, with 8 positions matching TRBD1. TRBJ2-7 matches the DNA end more closely, so the J call is doubtful. This CDR3 has 15 amino acids. Germline V gene sequence: CDR1 MNHNS, CDR2 SASEGT. The CDR3 bases are TGTGCCAGCAGTGCTCAGGACAGGGCCGCGTACGAGCAGTACTTC. Amino acids: CASSAQDRAAYEQYF.

The chain recombines TRBV9 with TRBJ2-1; no reliable D call. Germline V lookup: CDR1 SGDLS, CDR2 YYNGEE. The germline V and J ends were trimmed by 0 bases and 2 bases, with 6 bases remaining between them. The CDR3 has 14 amino acids. The CDR3: CASSVDSTYNEQFF. Written as DNA, the CDR3 is TGTGCCAGCAGCGTAGACAGTACCTACAATGAGCAGTTCTTC.

This chain connects TRBV14 to TRBJ2-1, with 7 bases that match TRBD1. The CDR3 extends over 13 amino acids. The junction had 4 bases not matched to a gene; V was cut back by 2 bases and J by 9 bases. The germline V gene encodes CDR1 SGHDN and CDR2 FVKESK. The CDR3 reads CASSQLRQGEQFF. CDR3 sequence (DNA): TGTGCCAGCAGCCAACTAAGACAGGGTGAGCAGTTCTTC. Full variable domain (remainder filled in from reference TRBV14 and TRBJ2-1): EAGVTQFPSHSVIEKGQTVTLRCDPISGHDNLYWYRRVMGKEIKFLLHFVKESKQDESGMPNNRFLAERTGGTYSTLKVQPAELEDSGVYFCASSQLRQGEQFFGPGTRLTVL.

The chain uses TRBV6-7 and TRBJ1-5; D gene ambiguous. TRBV6-7 is given ORF status, its function remaining uncertain. The V end lost 5 bases, the J end lost 3 bases, and 11 bases lay between the germline ends. The CDR3 has 14 amino acids. This CDR3 reads CASSENSNNQPQHF. As DNA, the CDR3 is TGTGCCAGCAGTGAAAACAGTAACAATCAGCCCCAGCATTTT.

This clone has just one count. The gene calls are TRBV14 and TRBJ2-7; 7 bases line up with TRBD1. With 8 bases clipped from V and 7 bases from J, the junction kept 14 bases outside the gene matches. From germline, CDR1 is SGHDN and CDR2 FVKESK. The length of the CDR3 is 14 residues. DNA of the CDR3: TGTGCCAGCCTCACAGGGGTGAAGTTCTGGGAGCAGTACTTC. As protein: CASLTGVKFWEQYF.

The chain recombines TRBV7-9 with TRBJ1-4; D is unclear. CDR1 is SEHNR and CDR2 is FQNEAQ in the germline V gene (reference sequence). This CDR3 has 18 amino acids. V was trimmed by 0 bases and J by 0 bases, leaving 14 bases between them. The CDR3 DNA reads as TGTGCCAGCAGCTTAGCCCCCGGGGAGGTTGCAACTAATGAAAAACTGTTTTTT. This translates into CASSLAPGEVATNEKLFF. The whole variable domain, filled in from reference TRBV7-9 and TRBJ1-4, reads DTGVSQNPRHKITKRGQNVTFRCDPISEHNRLYWYRQTLGQGPEFLTYFQNEAQLEKSRLLSDRFSAERPKGSFSTLEIQRTEQGDSAMYLCASSLAPGEVATNEKLFFGSGTQLSVL.

This clone has a single count. This chain uses TRBV11-3 with TRBJ2-1; D gene ambiguous. Germline V CDR1 and CDR2: SGHNT, YENEEA. This CDR3 has 14 residues. V was cut by 5 bases and J by 6 bases, with 14 bases left in between. The CDR3 DNA sequence: TGTGCCAGCAGCCAAGGCCCATTGAGCAATGAGCAGTTCTTC. Protein: CASSQGPLSNEQFF. The full variable domain, its missing parts supplied by reference TRBV11-3 and TRBJ2-1, is EAGVVQSPRYKIIEKKQPVAFWCNPISGHNTLYWYLQNLGQGPELLIRYENEEAVDDSQLPKDRFSAERLKGVDSTLKIQPAELGDSAVYLCASSQGPLSNEQFFGPGTRLTVL.

This clone appeared a single time. The chain joins TRBV20-1 to TRBJ1-6, with D perhaps matching TRBD1 (5 bases). The germline gives CDR1 DFQATT, CDR2 SNEGSKA (reference sequence). Between the trimmed V and J ends, which lost 5 bases and 13 bases, there was a span of 9 bases. The length of the CDR3 is 10 residues. CDR3 sequence: CSAPWGPLHF. The CDR3 nucleotides are TGCAGTGCTCCATGGGGCCCCCTCCACTTT.